This T cell receptor (beta chain) was recorded in a study of long-term antiretroviral therapy in people with HIV. Study results and limitations: An increase in diversity followed ART, yet levels stayed below transplant donor controls.

Notes on this clone: Its antigen is undetermined.

Germline V gives CDR1 SNHLY, CDR2 FYNNEI. This CDR3 is built from 15 residues. Trimming took off 1 base at V and 4 bases at J, with 11 bases between the two ends. In each sample, roughly 0.95-10 million cryopreserved PBMC were present before DNA extraction. The run of the v3.0 immunoSEQ assay was at survey level. TCRdb's table, derived via immunoSEQ multiplex PCR, lists solely in-frame clones and lacks some. The sample includes 25,000 to 35,000 clones, around 78% of them seen just once. This clonotype was obtained from a woman in her fifties or sixties with HIV. The sequences come from unsorted PBMCs, collected 3.1 years after starting antiretroviral therapy. The chain is built from TRBV2 and TRBJ2-1, with D perhaps TRBD1 (6 bases). The DNA for the CDR3 is TGTGCCAGCAGTGAAGAACAGGGAACATACAATGAGCAGTTCTTC. It encodes CASSEEQGTYNEQFF. The whole variable domain, filled in from reference TRBV2 and TRBJ2-1, reads EPEVTQTPSHQVTQMGQEVILRCVPISNHLYFYWYRQILGQKVEFLVSFYNNEISEKSEIFDDQFSVERPDGSNFTLKIRSTKLEDSAMYFCASSEEQGTYNEQFFGPGTRLTVL.